This entry concerns a single TCR beta chain. This clone was observed many times. Its antigen specificity is not known. Qualities for individual bases were not recorded, and no much larger clone is one base off. The CDR3, from cysteine to phenylalanine, totals 14 residues. The sequence is cut down to CDR3 DNA, 42 bases in frame from base 1. V has 8 bases trimmed and J has 5 bases trimmed; junction bases matching no gene number 9. Reading the germline V gene (reference sequence) gives CDR1 SEHNR and CDR2 FQNEAQ. The entire isolated RNA was reverse transcribed using the High Capacity cDNA Reverse Transcription Kit, and thus expressed TCRB transcripts were sequenced. Deep immunoSEQ sequencing was performed on naive, central memory and regulatory T cell samples, with an average of roughly 3.5 million total reads per sample. After sorted cells were lysed in RLT buffer, RNA was extracted with DNase-treated RNeasy Micro or Mini kits, with the choice depending on cell number. Each cell subset was processed separately to prevent cross-contamination, with patient and healthy donor samples processed together. Using the immunoSEQ multiplex PCR, TCRB sequences were amplified from cDNA into 87-bp fragments spanning the CDR3 region. Amplicons were sequenced on the Illumina HiSeq platform. The authors' analysis ran thus. PCR bias was corrected computationally using synthetic template baselines, and reads within Hamming distance 2 were collapsed, with unmergeable singletons discarded. By aligning reads against IMGT, V, D and J genes, CDR3 length, and insertions or deletions at six rearrangement sites were assigned. Within each subset, clonotype counts were normalized to the number of sorted cells before true diversity and Gini coefficients were calculated with the tcR R package. Repertoire sharing was quantified using the overlap coefficient calculated on TCRB nucleotide sequences. Out-of-frame TCRB sequences from naive cells were analyzed as a proxy for the pre-selection repertoire. TCRdb carries this immuneACCESS record with in-frame sequences only. Its versions omit some clonotypes, under half of them owing to an unresolved V gene in the studies checked, with the rest unexplained. That table supplies the V and J calls and clone size; D and trimming were determined from the DNA. This sample holds approximately 150,000 clones; 8% to 13% were observed only once. The ten largest clones add up to around 1.2% of the sample.

The data derive from a study of beta chain features in type 1 diabetes listed by TCRdb under 2018. In terms of the full investigation: Mean age, gender distribution, total cell number and subset yield did not differ between patients and healthy donors. Across all samples, 107,917,701 sorted cells were examined, and cell number per subset correlated strongly with RNA yield. The study compared the TCRB repertoires of sorted circulating CD4+ T cell subsets in recently diagnosed type 1 diabetes patients with those in matched healthy donors. Regulatory and stem cell-like memory subsets were obtained from only 8 patients and roughly 8 healthy donors, while naive and central memory subsets were obtained from all 30 or so donors. Overall study outcomes, separate from this receptor: Naive, central memory and regulatory TCRB repertoires appeared to be more alike among patients than among healthy donors. At VDJ recombination sites, type 1 diabetes patients had fewer insertions and more deleted nucleotides, which implies abnormalities in thymic rearrangement. Shorter templates might be favored by PCR, yet because patient and control samples were amplified and corrected together, any such skew would affect both groups equally. Only small numbers of individuals were included in the HLA sub-analyses, which left unresolved whether HLA type had any influence on TCRB rearrangement. Because cDNA was sequenced instead of genomic DNA, highly expressing activated cells could be over-represented, though the groups showed no difference in activation or CD3 levels. Type 1 diabetes patients showed a moderate but significant shortening of TCRB CDR3 length in all four CD4+ subsets.

Each donor gave one peripheral blood draw, approximately 100 mL on average, collected into heparinised tubes. A BD FACSAria II and a panel including CD45RO, CCR7, CD25, CD127, CD95 and CD27 were used to sort naive, central memory, regulatory and stem cell-like memory CD4+ T cells. Every sorted population had a purity above 95%. PBMCs were isolated right away by Lymphoprep density gradient centrifugation and were stained directly, without culture. To minimize batch effects, samples were stained and sorted in pairs, one healthy donor with one patient per experiment. The material sequenced was naive CD4+ T cells from blood. The sample's cell subset or site label is to be understood as: true naive CD4+ T cells. This TCR was sampled from a man aged 18 to 35 in good health. Recombination linked TRBV7-9 to TRBJ2-7; 10 nucleotides in the junction match TRBD2. CDR3 protein: CASASGGANNEQYF. The bases are TGTGCCAGCGCGAGCGGGGGGGCGAATAACGAGCAGTACTTC.